A single sample is the source of the 26 T cell receptor beta chains below, sequenced in a study of vaccination and CD4 T cells after COVID-19. The treatment here: approximately 11-day PBMC culture with coronavirus spike peptide pools or control peptides (ViraFEST assay). For these receptors, no antigen is known. Cultured CD4+ T cells had their DNA profiled by the Oncomine TCR Beta short-read assay. TCRdb reanalysed the PCR reads using MiXCR and keeps one entry per CDR3 protein. This table holds 10,000 or so distinct CDR3 sequences, around a third found once. The sample taken for sequencing was cultured CD4+ T cells from blood. The receptors were gathered from a human donor with COVID-19.

The rearrangement uses TRBV20-1 and TRBJ1-1; D is possibly TRBD1 (6 bases). Germline CDR1 and CDR2: DFQATT and SNEGSKA (reference sequence). This CDR3 spans 14 amino acids. Trimming pared 5 bases from V and 5 bases from J, leaving 18 bases between. The CDR3: CSALAGGARTEAFF. The CDR3 coding sequence is TGCAGTGCTCTAGCTGGGGGGGCCCGAACTGAAGCTTTCTTT.

This clonotype was counted between two and nine times. The gene calls are TRBV24-1 and TRBJ2-7; TRBD2 is a possible D gene (5 bases). This CDR3 spans 13 amino acids. The V end lost 7 bases, the J end lost 5 bases, and 14 bases lay between the germline ends. Germline values: CDR1 KGHDR, CDR2 SFDVKD. The CDR3 coding sequence is TGTGCCACCAGCCGGGATTCCCTGGACGAGCAGTACTTC. Amino acid sequence: CATSRDSLDEQYF.

V usage is TRBV6-2 or TRBV6-3 and J usage is TRBJ2-2; D is ambiguous. Trimming pared 10 bases from V and 2 bases from J, leaving 11 bases between. Per the germline V gene, CDR1 is MNHEY and CDR2 is SVGEGT. This CDR3 contains 13 residues. This CDR3 is CAILIQNTGELFF. The DNA for the CDR3 is TGTGCCATCCTGATACAAAACACCGGGGAGCTGTTTTTT.

This clonotype has only a few counts. V and J are TRBV7-8 and TRBJ1-2; no clear D gene. Trimming pared 0 bases from V and 8 bases from J, leaving 16 bases between. Germline V gene lookup returns CDR1 SGHVS and CDR2 FQNEAQ. The CDR3 is made up of 15 amino acids. CDR3 coding DNA: TGTGCCAGCAGCTTAGCGCGCCGGGCACGTGGGGGCTACACCTTC. This sequence encodes CASSLARRARGGYTF.

This clonotype was counted only a few times. This chain uses TRBV20-1 with TRBJ1-3, with 7 nucleotides matching TRBD1. V shed 2 bases, J shed 0 bases, and the junction held 4 bases outside the gene matches. CDR3 length: 15 residues. From germline, CDR1 is DFQATT and CDR2 SNEGSKA (reference sequence). In DNA, the CDR3 is TGCAGTGCTAGAAGGGACAGTCTCTCTGGAAACACCATATATTTT. As protein: CSARRDSLSGNTIYF.

The chain recombines TRBV6-5 with TRBJ2-7, with TRBD1 as a possible D gene (5 bases). V shed 2 bases and J shed 0 bases, with 14 bases lying between them. CDR3 length: 16 amino acids. Germline CDR1 and CDR2: MNHEY and SVGAGI. CDR3 in amino acids: CASSYPLGASSYEQYF. The CDR3 DNA is TGTGCCAGCAGTTACCCCCTTGGGGCCAGCTCCTACGAGCAGTACTTC.

This chain links TRBV20-1 with TRBJ1-1; tentatively, D is TRBD1 (6 bases). Germline V CDR1 and CDR2: DFQATT, SNEGSKA (reference sequence). V gave up 3 bases and J gave up 5 bases, with 22 bases separating them. The CDR3 extends over 16 amino acids. In DNA, the CDR3 is TGCAGTGCTAGCGAAGGGGGTCTTCCTCGGCGTACTGAAGCTTTCTTT. Translating it yields CSASEGGLPRRTEAFF.

V usage is TRBV15 and J usage is TRBJ2-5; 8 positions match TRBD2. Unmatched junction bases numbered 6, after V lost 1 base and J lost 2 bases. The CDR3 runs 16 residues. Germline CDR1 and CDR2: LNHNV and YYDKDF (reference sequence). The CDR3 is CATSRAGRGAQETQYF. In DNA, the CDR3 is TGTGCCACCAGCAGAGCGGGGCGGGGGGCACAAGAGACCCAGTACTTC. The full variable domain, completed using reference TRBV15 and TRBJ2-5, is DAMVIQNPRYQVTQFGKPVTLSCSQTLNHNVMYWYQQKSSQAPKLLFHYYDKDFNNEADTPDNFQSRRPNTSFCFLDIRSPGLGDTAMYLCATSRAGRGAQETQYFGPGTRLLVL.

J is TRBJ1-6 and V is TRBV27; 7 positions match TRBD1. The CDR3 contains 15 residues. Germline trimming cut 6 bases from V and 5 bases from J; bases unmatched to any gene: 7. The germline gives CDR1 MNHEY, CDR2 SMNVEV (reference sequence). CDR3 amino acids: CASSRSTGNNSPLHF. DNA of the CDR3: TGTGCCAGCAGCCGATCGACAGGGAATAATTCACCCCTCCACTTT.

DNA of the CDR3: TGTGCCAGCAGTTACTCGAAGACAGTCACAGATACGCAGTATTTT. Translating gives CASSYSKTVTDTQYF. The chain uses TRBV6-5 and TRBJ2-3, with D perhaps matching TRBD1 (5 bases). This CDR3 spans 15 amino acids. Deletions cut 0 bases from V and 2 bases from J, with 9 bases between. Germline CDR1 reads MNHEY; CDR2 reads SVGAGI.

The rearrangement joins TRBV20-1 to TRBJ2-1, with 10 bases lining up with TRBD2. Germline CDR1 is DFQATT and CDR2 is SNEGSKA (reference sequence). After removal of 0 bases from V and 4 bases from J, the junction contained 6 bases not matched to a gene. This CDR3 is built from 16 residues. In DNA, the CDR3 is TGCAGTGCTAGAGATCCCAGCGGGGGGGTATACAATGAGCAGTTCTTC. Protein sequence: CSARDPSGGVYNEQFF.

The rearrangement links TRBV10-1 to TRBJ1-6; 7 bases map to TRBD1. The V and J ends lost 2 bases and 6 bases, in that order; junction bases with no gene match: 7. The CDR3 is 16 residues long. Germline V lookup: CDR1 WNHNN, CDR2 SYGVQD (reference sequence). The DNA of the CDR3 is TGCGCCAGCAGTGAGACCCCGACAGGGTTTAATTCACCCCTCCACTTT. Translating it yields CASSETPTGFNSPLHF.

By proportion, this clonotype is medium-sized. V gene TRBV24-1 combines with J gene TRBJ2-3, with D perhaps being TRBD1 or TRBD2 (5 bases each). Germline assignment: CDR1 KGHDR and CDR2 SFDVKD. The CDR3 covers 14 residues. With 7 bases removed from V and 3 bases from J, the gap between germline ends came to 13 bases. Here the CDR3 reads CATRLGELTDTQYF. The CDR3 DNA reads as TGTGCCACCAGACTAGGGGAATTGACAGATACGCAGTATTTT.

V is TRBV4-3 and J is TRBJ2-2, with D hard to call. CDR1 LGHNA and CDR2 YSLEER come from the germline V gene. Trimming pared 0 bases from V and 8 bases from J, leaving 7 bases between. The CDR3 has 13 residues. The CDR3 protein is CASSQDPVGELFF. The CDR3 DNA is TGCGCCAGCAGCCAAGATCCAGTAGGGGAGCTGTTTTTT.

This clonotype occurred a few times. V and J are TRBV6-5 and TRBJ1-5; D unclear. Trimming cost V 2 bases and J 7 bases, with 6 bases left between them. This CDR3 region has 12 residues. CDR1 is MNHEY, CDR2 SVGAGI, per germline. CDR3 nucleotide sequence: TGTGCCAGCAGTTACGCTGGACAGCCCCAGCATTTT. This codes for CASSYAGQPQHF.

The gene calls are TRBV29-1 and TRBJ2-7; D not certain. The CDR3 runs 11 residues. Germline CDR1 SQVTM, CDR2 ANQGSEA. Trimming removed 7 bases from V and 6 bases from J, with 13 bases in between. The chain's CDR3 is CSGTSGFEQYF. The CDR3 nucleotides are TGCAGCGGAACCTCGGGTTTCGAGCAGTACTTC.

The CDR3 reads CASSRPGTFNYGYTF. The CDR3 nucleotides read TGTGCCAGCAGCCGTCCCGGGACCTTTAACTATGGCTACACCTTC. The chain employs TRBV6-1 and TRBJ1-2; D is possibly TRBD1 (5 bases). V was trimmed by 6 bases and J by 1 base, leaving 15 bases between them. Germline V gene sequence: CDR1 MNHNS, CDR2 SASEGT. The CDR3 is made up of 15 amino acids.

The gene calls are TRBV20-1 and TRBJ2-3, with TRBD1 matching over 8 bases. The germline V gene has CDR1 DFQATT and CDR2 SNEGSKA (reference sequence). CDR3 length: 16 residues. J lost 1 base, V lost 3 bases, and 9 bases had no gene match. CDR3 DNA: TGCAGTGCTAGGGGAGACAGGGGAGGCGGCACAGATACGCAGTATTTT. It encodes CSARGDRGGGTDTQYF.

The chain carries TRBV6-2 or TRBV6-3 and TRBJ1-2; D uncertain. Per germline, CDR1 MNHEY and CDR2 SVGEGT. The length of the CDR3 is 12 residues. Deletions cut 7 bases from V and 8 bases from J, with 14 bases between. CDR3 protein: CASTLAGSGYTF. DNA for the CDR3: TGTGCCAGCACCCTGGCGGGGTCGGGCTACACCTTC.

A few counts support this clonotype. This chain uses TRBV24-1 with TRBJ2-3; D possibly corresponds to TRBD2 (6 bases). Trimming removed 4 bases at V and 5 bases at J, with 15 bases between. Germline V gene sequence: CDR1 KGHDR, CDR2 SFDVKD. The CDR3 is made up of 15 amino acids. The CDR3 nucleotides read TGTGCCACCAGTGACACCCGGATGGGAGGAGATACGCAGTATTTT. It is translated as CATSDTRMGGDTQYF.

In this sample, this clonotype turned up a few times. The CDR3 coding sequence is TGTGCCAGCAACCCTACAGGGGGCACGGGACAGCCCCAGCATTTT. It yields the protein CASNPTGGTGQPQHF. This rearrangement joins TRBV6-1 to TRBJ1-5, with 9 bases that match TRBD1. Per germline, CDR1 MNHNS and CDR2 SASEGT. The CDR3 covers 15 residues. Unmatched junction bases numbered 11, after V lost 7 bases and J lost 7 bases.

This rearrangement joins TRBV7-9 to TRBJ2-7, with TRBD1 matching 12 bases. From germline, CDR1 is SEHNR and CDR2 FQNEAQ (reference sequence). Unmatched junction bases numbered 2, after V lost 3 bases and J lost 5 bases. The CDR3 is made up of 14 amino acids. Here the CDR3 reads CASSFGTGGNEQYF. In DNA form, the CDR3 reads TGTGCCAGCAGCTTCGGGACAGGGGGCAACGAGCAGTACTTC.

The chain joins TRBV12-3 or TRBV12-4 to TRBJ2-5; 8 nucleotides line up with TRBD1. Trimming at V came to 7 bases and at J to 5 bases, leaving 6 bases not matched to a gene. The CDR3 contains 13 residues. CDR3 coding DNA: TGTGCCAGCAAGAGGGACAGGAGGGAGACCCAGTACTTC. Protein sequence: CASKRDRRETQYF.

V usage is TRBV28 and J usage is TRBJ1-5; possible D gene TRBD1, 5 bases. Germline V gene lookup returns CDR1 MDHEN and CDR2 SYDVKM. The V and J ends lost 5 bases and 4 bases respectively, with 18 bases between them. This CDR3 comprises 16 residues. The CDR3 reads CASSRKQVVLNQPQHF. The CDR3 nucleotides read TGTGCCAGCAGTAGAAAACAGGTTGTACTGAATCAGCCCCAGCATTTT.

This clonotype appeared a few times. V is TRBV5-5 and J is TRBJ2-5, with 11 bases lining up with TRBD1. This CDR3 has 15 amino acids. The J segment lost 5 bases and the V segment lost 2 bases, leaving 5 bases of the junction unmatched. The germline CDR1 and CDR2 sequences are SGHKS and YYEKEE (reference sequence). CDR3 sequence: CASSLGDRGGETQYF. CDR3 nucleotides: TGTGCCAGCAGCTTAGGGGACAGGGGGGGGGAGACCCAGTACTTC.

V gene TRBV20-1 combines with J gene TRBJ2-6; 8 bases are shared with TRBD1. After removal of 0 bases from V and 0 bases from J, the junction contained 7 bases not matched to a gene. The CDR3 spans 18 residues. Germline lookup yields CDR1 DFQATT and CDR2 SNEGSKA (reference sequence). This CDR3 is CSARDPAGGLSGANVLTF. CDR3 nucleotides: TGCAGTGCTAGAGATCCGGCAGGGGGCCTCTCTGGGGCCAACGTCCTGACTTTC.